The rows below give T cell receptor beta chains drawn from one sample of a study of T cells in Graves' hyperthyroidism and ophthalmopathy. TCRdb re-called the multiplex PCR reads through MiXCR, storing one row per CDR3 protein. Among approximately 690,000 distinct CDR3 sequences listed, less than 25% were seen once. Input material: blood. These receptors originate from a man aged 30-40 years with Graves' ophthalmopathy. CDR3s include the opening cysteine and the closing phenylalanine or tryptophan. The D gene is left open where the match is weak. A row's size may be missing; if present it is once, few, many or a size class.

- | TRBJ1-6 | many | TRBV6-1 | CASRAGRRNSPLHF | TGTGCCAGCAGGGCTGGTAGGCGTAATTCACCCCTCCACTTT
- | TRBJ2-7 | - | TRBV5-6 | CASSLNNYEQYF | TGTGCCAGCAGCTTGAACAACTACGAGCAGTACTTC
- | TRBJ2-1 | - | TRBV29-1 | CSVPIGNEQFF | TGCAGCGTTCCTATTGGGAATGAGCAGTTCTTC
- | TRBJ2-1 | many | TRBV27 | CASSEVGNEQFF | TGTGCCAGCAGTGAGGTGGGGAATGAGCAGTTCTTC
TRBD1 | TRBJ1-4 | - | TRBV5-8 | CASSPTGGHEKLFF | TGTGCCAGCAGCCCGACAGGGGGTCATGAAAAACTGTTTTTT
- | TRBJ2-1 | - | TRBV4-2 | CASSQESLLAGKFF | TGTGCCAGCAGCCAAGAAAGTCTACTAGCAGGGAAGTTCTTC
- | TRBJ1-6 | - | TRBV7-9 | CASSLVVTEGSPLHF | TGTGCCAGCAGCTTAGTAGTAACGGAAGGTTCACCCCTCCACTTT
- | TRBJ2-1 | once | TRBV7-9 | CASSSDREGNEQFF | TGTGCCAGCAGCTCAGACAGGGAGGGCAATGAGCAGTTCTTC
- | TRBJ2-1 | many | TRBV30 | CAWSMIGGRNEQFF | TGTGCCTGGAGTATGATAGGAGGGAGGAATGAGCAGTTCTTC
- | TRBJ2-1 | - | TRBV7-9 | CASSPNRANNEQFF | TGTGCCAGCAGCCCCAACCGGGCTAACAATGAGCAGTTCTTC
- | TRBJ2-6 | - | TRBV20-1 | CSASLGQVSGANALTF | TGCAGTGCTAGTTTAGGGCAGGTCTCTGGGGCCAACGCCCTGACTTTC
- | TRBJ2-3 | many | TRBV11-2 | CASSRYTDTQYF | TGTGCCAGCAGCCGTTACACAGATACGCAGTATTTT
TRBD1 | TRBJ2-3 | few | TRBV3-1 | CASSHRTGNTDTQYF | TGTGCCAGCAGTCATAGGACAGGAAACACAGATACGCAGTATTTT
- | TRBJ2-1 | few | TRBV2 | CASSEQGPYNEQFF | TGTGCCAGCAGTGAACAGGGACCCTACAATGAGCAGTTCTTC
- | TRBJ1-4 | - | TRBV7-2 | CASSLKVDSANEKLFF | TGTGCCAGCAGCCTGAAAGTGGACTCTGCTAATGAAAAACTGTTTTTT
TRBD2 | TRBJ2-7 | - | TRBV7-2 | CASSTRLAAYEQYF | TGTGCCAGCAGCACCCGACTAGCGGCTTACGAGCAGTACTTC
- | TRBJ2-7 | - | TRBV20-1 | CSALNRDNGEQYF | TGCAGTGCGCTGAATCGGGACAATGGGGAGCAGTACTTC
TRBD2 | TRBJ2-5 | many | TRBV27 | CASSLGVAGETQYF | TGTGCCAGCAGTTTAGGCGTAGCGGGAGAGACCCAGTACTTC
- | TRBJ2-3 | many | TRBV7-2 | CASSRSRGVEGTDTQYF | TGTGCCAGCAGCCGCTCGCGGGGCGTAGAGGGCACAGATACGCAGTATTTT
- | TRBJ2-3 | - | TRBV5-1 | CASSLGRLGDTQYF | TGCGCCAGCAGCTTGGGCCGCCTCGGAGATACGCAGTATTTT
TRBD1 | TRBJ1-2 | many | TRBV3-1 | CASSQGGGGNYGYTF | TGTGCCAGCAGCCAAGGAGGGGGCGGTAACTATGGCTACACCTTC